This passage covers 14 T cell receptor beta chains from one sample sequenced in a study of shared clonotypes between healthy human individuals. The assay was immunoSEQ multiplex PCR, and TCRdb's table has in-frame clones only and misses some. The sample comprises 850,000 to 1,200,000 clones, about 75% of which are singletons, and 1.4% to 1.5% rests with the top ten. Sequenced: memory CD4+ T cells sorted from blood. Indicated subset: CD45RA-negative fraction. All receptors come from a man between 18 and 35 years old in good health.

This rearrangement joins TRBV27 to TRBJ2-1; D ambiguous. The CDR3 is 15 residues long. CDR1 and CDR2 (germline): MNHEY, SMNVEV (reference sequence). V lost 0 bases, J lost 8 bases, and 14 bases lay in between. CDR3 nucleotide sequence: TGTGCCAGCAGTTTATCTCCTTCCACCGGGCATGAGCAGTTCTTC. Translation: CASSLSPSTGHEQFF.

The rearrangement uses TRBV5-1 and TRBJ1-5; D gene ambiguous. This CDR3 contains 14 residues. V shed 1 base and J shed 1 base, with 6 bases lying between them. Looked up from germline, CDR1 is SGHRS and CDR2 is YFSETQ. CDR3 loop: CASSLPASNQPQHF. The CDR3 DNA follows: TGCGCCAGCAGCTTGCCCGCCAGCAATCAGCCCCAGCATTTT.

The V and J genes are TRBV5-1 and TRBJ2-7, with 9 nucleotides matching TRBD2. Germline values: CDR1 SGHRS, CDR2 YFSETQ. Germline trimming cut 0 bases from V and 3 bases from J; bases unmatched to any gene: 4. CDR3 length: 15 residues. The CDR3 here is CASSLGSGGNYEQYF. Here the CDR3 DNA reads TGCGCCAGCAGCTTGGGTAGCGGGGGAAACTACGAGCAGTACTTC. Together with reference TRBV5-1 and TRBJ2-7, the CDR3 gives the full variable domain: KAGVTQTPRYLIKTRGQQVTLSCSPISGHRSVSWYQQTPGQGLQFLFEYFSETQRNKGNFPGRFSGRQFSNSRSEMNVSTLELGDSALYLCASSLGSGGNYEQYFGPGTRLTVT.

This clone was seen once. The rearrangement joins TRBV5-1 to TRBJ2-2, with D unclear. Germline V gives CDR1 SGHRS, CDR2 YFSETQ. Trimming removed 4 bases from V and 4 bases from J, with 8 bases in between. This CDR3 region has 13 residues. This CDR3 is CASSLTITGELFF. The DNA of the CDR3 is TGCGCCAGCAGCCTGACCATCACCGGGGAGCTGTTTTTT.

V gene TRBV5-4 combines with J gene TRBJ1-4; 9 bases map to TRBD1. CDR1 and CDR2 from the germline V gene are SGHNT and YYREEE (reference sequence). The junction had 5 bases not matched to a gene; V was cut back by 6 bases and J by 8 bases. The length of the CDR3 is 13 residues. CDR3 amino acids: CASTGQGEEKLFF. CDR3 DNA sequence: TGTGCCAGCACGGGACAGGGCGAAGAAAAACTGTTTTTT.

The chain combines TRBV18 with TRBJ1-3; unclear D gene. V lost 2 bases to trimming and J lost 0 bases, with 11 bases between them. Germline CDR1 KGHSH, CDR2 LQKENI. The CDR3 spans 16 residues. The DNA of the CDR3 is TGTGCCAGCTCACCAGCCGGGTTACTCTCTGGAAACACCATATATTTT. It translates to CASSPAGLLSGNTIYF. Drawing the rest from reference TRBV18 and TRBJ1-3, the complete variable domain is NAGVMQNPRHLVRRRGQEARLRCSPMKGHSHVYWYRQLPEEGLKFMVYLQKENIIDESGMPKERFSAEFPKEGPSILRIQQVVRGDSAAYFCASSPAGLLSGNTIYFGEGSWLTVV.

This clone was counted between two and nine times. V and J are TRBV19 and TRBJ1-1; the D gene is possibly TRBD1 (6 bases). V shed 6 bases and J shed 1 base, with 15 bases lying between them. Germline CDR1 LNHDA, CDR2 SQIVND (reference sequence). This CDR3 spans 15 amino acids. Here the CDR3 DNA reads TGTGCCAGTAGAAGTCCCGGGACACAGAACACTGAAGCTTTCTTT. This codes for CASRSPGTQNTEAFF.

The chain uses TRBV28 and TRBJ1-1; 8 bases line up with TRBD1. Trimming removed 2 bases from V and 3 bases from J; junction bases left unmatched: 2. The germline V gene has CDR1 MDHEN and CDR2 SYDVKM. The CDR3 has 14 amino acids. CDR3: CASSLRTGYTEAFF. CDR3 DNA: TGTGCCAGCAGTTTACGGACAGGGTACACTGAAGCTTTCTTT.

The V call is TRBV11-2, the J call TRBJ2-1, with TRBD2 matching over 10 bases. The CDR3 is 15 residues long. Germline assignment: CDR1 SGHAT and CDR2 FQNNGV. With 2 bases clipped from V and 5 bases from J, the junction kept 3 bases outside the gene matches. The CDR3: CASSLRTSGNNEQFF. DNA of the CDR3: TGTGCCAGCAGCTTAAGGACTAGCGGAAACAATGAGCAGTTCTTC.

The gene calls are TRBV5-1 and TRBJ1-4; D is unclear. The germline V gene has CDR1 SGHRS and CDR2 YFSETQ. V lost 4 bases and J lost 3, with 13 bases in between. The CDR3 is 15 residues long. The CDR3 is CASSPSGTANEKLFF. In DNA form, the CDR3 reads TGCGCCAGCAGCCCCTCCGGTACGGCTAATGAAAAACTGTTTTTT.

A note on this clone: Other nucleotide sequences from this sample produce the same CDR3. The chain uses TRBV10-3 and TRBJ2-2; possible D gene TRBD1, 6 bases. V gave up 8 bases and J gave up 3 bases, with 10 bases separating them. CDR3 size: 13 residues. In germline, CDR1 is ENHRY, CDR2 SYGVKD. The CDR3 region is CAIRGGDTGELFF. The DNA of the CDR3 is TGTGCCATCCGTGGGGGCGACACCGGGGAGCTGTTTTTT.

The chain recombines TRBV4-2 with TRBJ1-3; possible D gene TRBD1, 5 bases. Per the germline V gene, CDR1 is LGHNA and CDR2 is YNFKEQ. V lost 1 base and J lost 3, with 22 bases in between. The CDR3 contains 19 residues. The CDR3 DNA reads TGTGCCAGCAGCCAAGGGCTTTTGTTGGGACCCGAAAGTGGAAACACCATATATTTT. It yields the protein CASSQGLLLGPESGNTIYF.

The CDR3 loop is CASYRETGNTIYF. CDR3 DNA: TGTGCCAGTTACAGGGAGACTGGAAACACCATATATTTT. The chain uses TRBV18 and TRBJ1-3; D is perhaps TRBD1 (6 bases). Germline-derived CDR1 and CDR2 are KGHSH and LQKENI. The CDR3 contains 13 residues. V lost 9 bases, J lost 2 bases, and 11 bases lay in between.

This rearrangement joins TRBV14 to TRBJ2-7; TRBD1 matches at 8 bases. The CDR3 sequence is 15 residues long. The trim removed 4 bases at V and 0 bases at J, leaving 5 bases unmatched. Germline V gene lookup returns CDR1 SGHDN and CDR2 FVKESK. The CDR3 DNA follows: TGTGCCAGCAGCCGTAGACAGGGGAGCTCCTACGAGCAGTACTTC. Translating gives CASSRRQGSSYEQYF.